These T cell receptor beta chains were read from a single sample in a study of T-cell reconstitution after alpha-beta-depleted transplantation in children. TCRdb called the PCR reads again in MiXCR, with one record for every CDR3 protein. The sample lists 700,000 to 950,000 distinct CDR3 sequences, under 20% seen once, with roughly 5% in the top ten. The sequencing used PBMCs, mostly from graft donor cells, collected 360 days after TCRalphabeta/CD19-depleted stem cell transplant. The source is a male patient between 5 and 17 years old who had a stem cell transplant for acute lymphoblastic leukemia, so the T cells may come from the graft donor. Each CDR3 is given with its conserved first and last residue. A D gene is named only where the DNA matches it firmly.

>NA|12|TRBV19|TRBJ1-5
CASSIGSQPQHF
>NA|11|TRBV12-3/TRBV12-4|TRBJ2-1
CASSNGGGQFF
>NA|16|TRBV4-1|TRBJ2-7
CASSQDPGILSYEQYF
>NA|15|TRBV9|TRBJ2-7
CASSKLGHQSSEQYF
>TRBD1|14|TRBV5-1|TRBJ2-2
CASWTGQNTGELFF
>NA|17|TRBV3-1|TRBJ2-2
CASSQMGIVAHPLELFF
>TRBD1|16|TRBV5-1|NA
CASSQGPGQLDNEQYF
>NA|14|TRBV10-3|TRBJ2-7
CAISESGVGYEQYF
>TRBD1|17|TRBV6-5|TRBJ2-2
CASSSPSRGLAAGELFF
>TRBD2|15|TRBV2|TRBJ2-1
CASTIGLAGPGEQFF
>NA|13|TRBV7-6|TRBJ2-5
CASSTQWRETQYF
>NA|15|TRBV15|TRBJ2-5
CATSRAPSMGETQYF
>NA|19|TRBV3-1|TRBJ1-1
CASSQRLPRSGVVGTEAFF
>NA|15|TRBV18|TRBJ2-3
CASSLDLGPTDTQYF
>TRBD2|18|TRBV15|TRBJ2-7
CATSRDPPFWREDNEQYF
>NA|16|TRBV11-1|TRBJ1-4
CASSLSRTAPNEKLFF
>NA|15|TRBV29-1|TRBJ2-7
CSVEFRGSSSYEQYF
>NA|15|TRBV18|TRBJ1-1
CASSPPRSGNTEAFF
>TRBD2|15|TRBV10-3|TRBJ2-1
CAISDPLAVNNEQFF
>NA|15|TRBV11-2|TRBJ2-1
CASRSARRVYNEQFF
>TRBD2|15|TRBV15|TRBJ2-5
CATSRERTSRETQYF
>NA|18|TRBV5-1|TRBJ1-1
CASSLVVRESHGNTEAFF
>NA|14|TRBV9|TRBJ2-1
CASSGRGTYNEQFF
>TRBD2|16|TRBV9|TRBJ2-2
CASSVGPGGYTGELFF
>TRBD2|15|TRBV29-1|TRBJ2-3
CSVPRGGASTDTQYF
>NA|17|TRBV5-1|TRBJ1-6
CASSLVWGGSYNSPLHF
>TRBD1|14|TRBV29-1|TRBJ2-7
CSASRTGVPYEQYF
>NA|13|TRBV5-1|TRBJ2-1
CASSFQGLGEQFF
>TRBD1|13|TRBV5-5|TRBJ1-1
CASTFWTGTEAFF
>NA|15|TRBV7-3|TRBJ1-2
CASSVSAGAGYGYTF
>NA|12|TRBV20-1|TRBJ1-1
CSAREVGTEAFF
>TRBD1|14|TRBV10-2|TRBJ2-7
CASSGGTGVLEQYF
>NA|14|TRBV29-1|TRBJ1-3
CSAGRSPGGTGIYF
>NA|14|TRBV9|TRBJ1-1
CASTPGDLNTEAFF
>NA|13|TRBV5-1|TRBJ2-1
CASSGQSYNEQFF
>NA|15|TRBV11-2|TRBJ1-1
CASSSPRGQNTEAFF
>NA|14|TRBV7-9|TRBJ1-2
CASSLVGRSNGYTF
>TRBD2|18|TRBV4-1|TRBJ2-2
CASSQEPRGLAGVRELFF
>NA|16|TRBV5-1|TRBJ2-7
CASSFDLGGPPYEQYF
>TRBD2|19|TRBV9|TRBJ2-2
CASSSTGTSDRADTGELFF
>NA|18|TRBV12-3/TRBV12-4|TRBJ2-7
CASSLAGRGRGRAYEQYF
>TRBD1|16|TRBV9|TRBJ2-3
CASSEYGTGGTDTQYF